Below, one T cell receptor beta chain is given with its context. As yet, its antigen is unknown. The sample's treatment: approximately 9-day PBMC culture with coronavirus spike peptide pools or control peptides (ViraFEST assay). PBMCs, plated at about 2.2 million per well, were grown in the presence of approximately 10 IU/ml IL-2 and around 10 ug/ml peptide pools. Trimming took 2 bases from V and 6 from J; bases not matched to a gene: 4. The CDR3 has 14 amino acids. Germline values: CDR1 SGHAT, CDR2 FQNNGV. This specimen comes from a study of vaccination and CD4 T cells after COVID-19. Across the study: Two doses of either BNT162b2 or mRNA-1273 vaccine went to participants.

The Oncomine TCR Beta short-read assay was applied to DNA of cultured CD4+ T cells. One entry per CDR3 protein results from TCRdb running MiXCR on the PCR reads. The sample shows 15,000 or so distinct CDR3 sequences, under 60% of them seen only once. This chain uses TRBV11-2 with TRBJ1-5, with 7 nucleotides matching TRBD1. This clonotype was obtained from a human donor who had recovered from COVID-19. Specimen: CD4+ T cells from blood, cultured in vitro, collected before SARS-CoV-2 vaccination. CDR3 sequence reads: CASSLSGGSQPQHF. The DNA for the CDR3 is TGTGCCAGCAGCTTATCAGGGGGGAGTCAGCCCCAGCATTTT.